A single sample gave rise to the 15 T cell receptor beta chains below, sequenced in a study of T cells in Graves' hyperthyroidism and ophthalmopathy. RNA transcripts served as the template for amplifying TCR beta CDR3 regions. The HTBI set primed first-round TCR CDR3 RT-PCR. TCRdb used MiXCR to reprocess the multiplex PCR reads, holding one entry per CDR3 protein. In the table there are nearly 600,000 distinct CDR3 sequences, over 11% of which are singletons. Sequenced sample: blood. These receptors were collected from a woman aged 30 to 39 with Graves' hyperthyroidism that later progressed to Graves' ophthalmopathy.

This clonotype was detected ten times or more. The CDR3 bases are TGCAGTGCCCAACTCGACAGGAACTATGGCTACACCTTC. This codes for CSAQLDRNYGYTF. This rearrangement joins TRBV20-1 to TRBJ1-2; D is possibly TRBD1 (6 bases). V lost 6 bases and J 2 bases, leaving 13 bases between the germline ends. The CDR3 totals 13 residues. Germline CDR1 and CDR2: DFQATT and SNEGSKA (reference sequence).

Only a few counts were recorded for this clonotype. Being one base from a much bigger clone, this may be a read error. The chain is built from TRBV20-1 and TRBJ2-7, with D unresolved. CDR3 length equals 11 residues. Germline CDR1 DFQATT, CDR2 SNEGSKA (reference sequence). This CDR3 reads CSASSEYEQHF. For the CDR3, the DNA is TGCAGTGCTAGTAGTGAGTACGAGCAGCACTTC.

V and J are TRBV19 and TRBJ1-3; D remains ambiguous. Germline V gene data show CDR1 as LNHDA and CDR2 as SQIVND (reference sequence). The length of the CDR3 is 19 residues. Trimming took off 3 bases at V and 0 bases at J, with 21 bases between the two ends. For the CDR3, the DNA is TGTGCCAGTAGTATCAGTCTCGGTTGGGCTCTCGGCTCTGGAAACACCATATATTTT. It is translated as CASSISLGWALGSGNTIYF.

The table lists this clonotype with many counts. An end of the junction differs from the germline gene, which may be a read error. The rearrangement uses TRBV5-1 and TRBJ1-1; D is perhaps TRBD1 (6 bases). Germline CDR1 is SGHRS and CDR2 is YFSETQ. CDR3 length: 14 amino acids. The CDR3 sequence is CASSPGQMNTEAFF. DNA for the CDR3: TGTGCCAGCAGCCCTGGACAGATGAACACTGAAGCTTTCTTT.

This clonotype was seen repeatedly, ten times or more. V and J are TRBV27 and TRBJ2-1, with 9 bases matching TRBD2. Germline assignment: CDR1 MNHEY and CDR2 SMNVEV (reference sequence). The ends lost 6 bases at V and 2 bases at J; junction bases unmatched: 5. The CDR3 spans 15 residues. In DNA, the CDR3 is TGTGCCAGCAGCTCTCTAGCGGGACCCTACAATGAGCAGTTCTTC. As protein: CASSSLAGPYNEQFF.

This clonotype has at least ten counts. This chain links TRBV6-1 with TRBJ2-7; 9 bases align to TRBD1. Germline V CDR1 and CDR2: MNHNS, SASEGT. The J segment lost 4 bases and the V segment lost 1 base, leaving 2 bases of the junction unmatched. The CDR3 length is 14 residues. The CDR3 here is CASSEEGQGYEQYF. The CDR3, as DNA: TGTGCCAGCAGTGAAGAGGGACAGGGATACGAGCAGTACTTC.

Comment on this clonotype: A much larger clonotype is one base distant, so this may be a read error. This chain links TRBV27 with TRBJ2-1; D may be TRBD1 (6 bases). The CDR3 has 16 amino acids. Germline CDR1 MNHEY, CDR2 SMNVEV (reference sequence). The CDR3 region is CASSPAAGVGPNEQSF. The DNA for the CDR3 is TGTGCCAGCAGCCCGGCGGCAGGGGTGGGTCCAAATGAGCAGTCCTTC.

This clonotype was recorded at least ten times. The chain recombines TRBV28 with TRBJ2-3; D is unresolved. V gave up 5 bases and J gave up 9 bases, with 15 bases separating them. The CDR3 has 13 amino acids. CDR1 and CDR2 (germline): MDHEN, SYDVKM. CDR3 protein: CASSPPSTRTQYF. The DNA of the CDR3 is TGTGCCAGCAGTCCCCCCTCCACACGGACGCAGTATTTT. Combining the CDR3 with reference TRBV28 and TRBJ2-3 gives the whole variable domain DVKVTQSSRYLVKRTGEKVFLECVQDMDHENMFWYRQDPGLGLRLIYFSYDVKMKEKGDIPEGYSVSREKKERFSLILESASTNQTSMYLCASSPPSTRTQYFGPGTRLTVL.

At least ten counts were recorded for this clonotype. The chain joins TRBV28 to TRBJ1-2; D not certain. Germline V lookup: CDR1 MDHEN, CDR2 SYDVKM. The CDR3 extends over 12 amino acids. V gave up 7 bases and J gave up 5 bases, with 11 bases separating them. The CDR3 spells CASTPTAYGYTF. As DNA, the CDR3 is TGTGCCAGCACCCCCACGGCGTATGGCTACACCTTC.

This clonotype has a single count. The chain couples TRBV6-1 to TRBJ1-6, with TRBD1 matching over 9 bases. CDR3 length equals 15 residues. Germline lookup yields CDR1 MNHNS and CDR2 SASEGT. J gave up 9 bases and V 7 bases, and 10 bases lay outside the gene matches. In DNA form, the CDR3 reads TGTGCCAGCAAGAGAGACAGGGGGAACTTTTCACCCCTCCACTTT. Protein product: CASKRDRGNFSPLHF.

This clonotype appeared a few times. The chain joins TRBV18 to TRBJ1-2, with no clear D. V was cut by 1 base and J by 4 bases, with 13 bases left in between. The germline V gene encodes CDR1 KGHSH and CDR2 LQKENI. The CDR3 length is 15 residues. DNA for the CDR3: TGTGCCAGCTCACCACGGGAACGGGGTGGCTATGGCTACACCTTC. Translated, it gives CASSPRERGGYGYTF.

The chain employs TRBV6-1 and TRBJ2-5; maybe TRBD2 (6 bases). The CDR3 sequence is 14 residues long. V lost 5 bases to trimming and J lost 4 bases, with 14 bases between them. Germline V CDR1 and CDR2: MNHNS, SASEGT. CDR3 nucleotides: TGTGCCAGCAGTAGGCGGGGTGCGGGAGAGACCCAGTACTTC. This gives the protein CASSRRGAGETQYF.

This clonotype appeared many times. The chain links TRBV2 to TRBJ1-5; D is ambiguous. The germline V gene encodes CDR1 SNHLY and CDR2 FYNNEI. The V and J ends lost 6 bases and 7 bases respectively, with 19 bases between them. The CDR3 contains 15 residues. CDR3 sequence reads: CASSDVIGKGQPQHF. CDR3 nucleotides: TGTGCCAGCAGCGACGTGATCGGGAAGGGCCAGCCCCAGCATTTT.

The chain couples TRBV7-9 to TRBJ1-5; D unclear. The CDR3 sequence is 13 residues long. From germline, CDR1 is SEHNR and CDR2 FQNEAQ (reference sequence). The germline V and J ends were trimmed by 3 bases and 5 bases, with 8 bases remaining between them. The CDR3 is CASSFFGDQPQHF. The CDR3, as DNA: TGTGCCAGCAGCTTTTTTGGGGATCAGCCCCAGCATTTT. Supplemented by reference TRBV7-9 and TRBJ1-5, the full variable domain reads DTGVSQNPRHKITKRGQNVTFRCDPISEHNRLYWYRQTLGQGPEFLTYFQNEAQLEKSRLLSDRFSAERPKGSFSTLEIQRTEQGDSAMYLCASSFFGDQPQHFGDGTRLSIL.

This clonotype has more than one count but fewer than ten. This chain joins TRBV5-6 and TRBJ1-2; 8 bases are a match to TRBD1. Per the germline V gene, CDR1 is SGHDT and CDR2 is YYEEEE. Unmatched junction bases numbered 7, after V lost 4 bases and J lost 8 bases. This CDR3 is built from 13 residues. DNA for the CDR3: TGTGCCAGCAGCCTCACAGGGGGGGAAGGCTACACCTTC. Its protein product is CASSLTGGEGYTF.